These T cell receptor beta chains were read from a single sample in a study of cytomegalovirus exposure and HLA in healthy donors. Produced via immunoSEQ multiplex PCR; TCRdb's table is partial and in-frame only. The sample holds about 180,000 clones, 70% to 80% seen once. Sequencing used PBMCs. The receptors were sampled from a male donor in good health and CMV-seronegative. CDR3s leave out the opening cysteine and the closing phenylalanine or tryptophan.

J gene: TRBJ1-5; V gene: TRBV7-8; CDR3 protein: ASSLDRVTASNQPQH
J gene: TRBJ1-1; V gene: TRBV9; CDR3 protein: ASSVGMGGTEAF
J gene: TRBJ1-2; V gene: TRBV10-3; CDR3 protein: AISEPGGWYGYT
J gene: TRBJ2-5; V gene: TRBV28; CDR3 protein: ASSSRLGGGETQY
J gene: TRBJ2-1; V gene: TRBV9; CDR3 protein: ASSVVGDTYNEQF
J gene: TRBJ1-5; V gene: TRBV27; CDR3 protein: ASRRDYLGNQPQH
J gene: TRBJ2-6; V gene: TRBV19; CDR3 protein: ASKGGLAGSSSGANVLT
J gene: TRBJ1-5; V gene: TRBV6-5; CDR3 protein: ASRRQEGVGQPQH
J gene: TRBJ2-5; V gene: TRBV28; CDR3 protein: ASSLSDRDSQETQY
J gene: TRBJ2-7; V gene: TRBV6-5; CDR3 protein: ASSYIRTGGLREQY
J gene: TRBJ2-5; V gene: TRBV14; CDR3 protein: ASSQGVAKGQETQY
J gene: TRBJ2-4; V gene: TRBV6-6; CDR3 protein: ASSYANQNIQY
J gene: TRBJ2-7; V gene: TRBV7-9; CDR3 protein: ASSLGSSTYEQY
J gene: TRBJ1-1; V gene: TRBV5-1; CDR3 protein: ASSLRTGGATEAF
J gene: TRBJ1-5; V gene: TRBV6-6; CDR3 protein: ASSWLDQPQH
J gene: TRBJ1-3; V gene: TRBV15; CDR3 protein: ATTRAQRISGNTIY
J gene: TRBJ2-1; V gene: TRBV6-1; CDR3 protein: ASSEYMAREREQF
J gene: TRBJ1-5; V gene: TRBV19; CDR3 protein: ASSIDSAKPQH
J gene: TRBJ1-2; V gene: TRBV5-1; CDR3 protein: ASSLSSGGDGYT
J gene: TRBJ1-5; V gene: TRBV4-1; CDR3 protein: ASSPTGRNQPQH
J gene: TRBJ2-2; V gene: TRBV25-1; CDR3 protein: ASSGRTLQITGELF
J gene: TRBJ2-1; V gene: TRBV28; CDR3 protein: ASSLSRGGNEQF
J gene: TRBJ1-5; V gene: TRBV6-6; CDR3 protein: VTGTGNQPQH
J gene: TRBJ2-1; V gene: TRBV6-1; CDR3 protein: ASRGTSGSMYEQF
J gene: TRBJ1-6; V gene: TRBV6-6; CDR3 protein: ASGRVVFNSPLH
J gene: TRBJ2-7; V gene: TRBV6-5; CDR3 protein: ASSYLGQGGYEQY
J gene: TRBJ1-2; V gene: TRBV27; CDR3 protein: ASRGTGLDYGYT
J gene: NA; V gene: TRBV2; CDR3 protein: ASRGAGPYEQY
J gene: TRBJ1-4; V gene: TRBV30; CDR3 protein: AWRLGGANEKLF
J gene: TRBJ1-2; V gene: TRBV5-1; CDR3 protein: ASSPRSGEDGYT
J gene: TRBJ2-7; V gene: TRBV11-2; CDR3 protein: ASSLDRGLAPREQY